Listed here are 8 T cell receptor beta chains from one sample, sequenced in a study of CD8 T cells in ankylosing spondylitis. TCRdb itself ran the 5' RACE reads through MiXCR, one entry per CDR3 protein. Seen here are about 840,000 distinct CDR3 sequences, 10% to 15% observed once, and the top ten hold approximately 0.51%. Their antigen targets remain unknown. Study-wide results and caveats: The study identified a TCR beta motif of under ten highly homologous variants that appeared characteristic of ankylosing spondylitis blood.

The sequencing sample was made of blood, either unsorted or a sorted T cell fraction (not recorded which). These receptors were taken from a male donor with ankylosing spondylitis.

The sample holds many counts of this clonotype. The chain uses TRBV6-6 and TRBJ2-7, with 9 bases aligning to TRBD1. CDR1 and CDR2 from the germline V gene are MNHNY and SVGAGI (reference sequence). The V segment lost 6 bases and the J segment 5 bases; nucleotides outside the gene matches: 5. This CDR3 spans 13 amino acids. CDR3 loop: CASRQGARDEQYF. The CDR3 region has the DNA TGTGCCAGCAGACAGGGGGCAAGAGACGAGCAGTACTTC.

The rearrangement uses TRBV6-5 and TRBJ2-7, with TRBD1 identical over 9 bases. Germline CDR1 MNHEY, CDR2 SVGAGI. The CDR3 loop spans 15 amino acids. The V and J ends lost 6 bases and 2 bases, in that order; junction bases with no gene match: 8. The CDR3 here is CASRLTGTGTYEQYF. DNA of the CDR3: TGTGCCAGCAGATTAACCGGGACAGGGACCTACGAGCAGTACTTC.

This clonotype was counted a few times. V and J are TRBV9 and TRBJ1-3, with a weak D call TRBD1 (6 bases). Germline V gene data show CDR1 as SGDLS and CDR2 as YYNGEE. Between the trimmed V and J ends, which lost 3 bases and 0 bases, there was a span of 10 bases. This CDR3 is built from 15 residues. CDR3 nucleotides: TGTGCCAGCAGCGAGGGGGTTTCCTCTGGAAACACCATATATTTT. Amino acid sequence: CASSEGVSSGNTIYF.

The chain has TRBV28 and TRBJ2-1, with 8 bases identical to TRBD2. With V trimmed by 4 bases and J by 5 bases, 7 bases remained unmatched. The CDR3 consists of 15 residues. Germline CDR1 is MDHEN and CDR2 is SYDVKM. CDR3 residues: CASSSSGRVNNEQFF. CDR3 nucleotides: TGTGCCAGCAGTTCCAGCGGGAGAGTCAACAATGAGCAGTTCTTC.

This clonotype was seen a few times. This chain connects TRBV20-1 to TRBJ2-2; possibly TRBD2 for D (6 bases). V lost 5 bases, J lost 1 base, and 17 bases lay in between. The germline gives CDR1 DFQATT, CDR2 SNEGSKA (reference sequence). This CDR3 contains 16 residues. The CDR3 protein is CSAYDFSGKNTGELFF. The DNA for the CDR3 is TGCAGTGCTTACGACTTTAGCGGAAAGAACACCGGGGAGCTGTTTTTT.

This clonotype was detected only a few times. The CDR3, as DNA: TGCGCCAGCAGCTTCTCGCCGAGACCCAGTGGCACAGATACGCAGTATTTT. Translated: CASSFSPRPSGTDTQYF. V and J are TRBV5-1 and TRBJ2-3, with D uncertain. CDR3 length: 17 residues. Per the germline V gene, CDR1 is SGHRS and CDR2 is YFSETQ. Trimming removed 2 bases at V and 1 base at J, with 17 bases between.

There are a few counts of this clonotype. The chain carries TRBV12-3 or TRBV12-4 and TRBJ1-1, with 7 bases matching TRBD1. The CDR3 sequence is 14 residues long. The V segment lost 2 bases and the J segment 5 bases; nucleotides outside the gene matches: 5. Here the CDR3 DNA reads TGTGCCAGCAGTTTAAAGCAGGGGGTAACTGAAGCTTTCTTT. This encodes CASSLKQGVTEAFF.

This clonotype was seen only a few times. This rearrangement joins TRBV20-1 to TRBJ1-1, with D hard to call. Germline V gene sequence: CDR1 DFQATT, CDR2 SNEGSKA (reference sequence). The V gene lost 0 bases and the J gene lost 7 bases, with 9 bases spanning the gap. The CDR3 has 12 amino acids. CDR3 protein: CSARDFGGEAFF. As DNA, the CDR3 is TGCAGTGCTAGAGATTTCGGAGGTGAAGCTTTCTTT.